This paragraph covers one TCR beta chain sequence. These data are taken from a study of blood T cell repertoires in COVID-19. Overall study: Acute and convalescent COVID-19 samples came from the United States, Italy and Spain. PBMCs, B-cell-depleted T cells, or T cells provided the cDNA or gDNA that made up the material.

Source study methods: The authors estimated nucleated cell counts from reference gene primer amplification. The repertoire was sequenced with immunoSEQ multiplex PCR; TCRdb's copy has only in-frame clones and lacks some. V, J and clone size reflect that table, while D and trimming were determined from the DNA. The table includes 200,000 to 300,000 clones, roughly four fifths detected once. This CDR3 has 13 amino acids. V lost 5 bases to trimming and J lost 8 bases, with 13 bases between them. CDR1 and CDR2 from the germline V gene are SGHAT and FQNNGV. This chain joins TRBV11-2 and TRBJ2-1; weak D call: TRBD1 (7 bases). Sequenced material: peripheral blood. The receptor's source is a woman over 75 with acute or convalescent COVID-19. CDR3 sequence: CASSAGQLHEQFF. CDR3 coding DNA: TGTGCCAGCAGCGCGGGACAGCTGCATGAGCAGTTCTTC.